A selection of T cell receptor beta chains follows, all from one sample in a study of graft-versus-host responses after intestinal transplantation. Method: immunoSEQ multiplex PCR; TCRdb's copy keeps in-frame clones and lacks some. The sample holds some 90,000 clones, approximately 92% seen once. No cognate antigen is known for these TCRs. The material sequenced was unstimulated CD8+ T cells sorted from spleen or lymph node cells, taken before intestinal transplant. The receptor source for this set is a human donor who received an intestinal transplant. CDR3s include the opening cysteine and the closing phenylalanine or tryptophan. D genes are given only for firm matches. Expanded clones get a size class; other rows say once, few or many, or leave the size out.

clone_size	v_call	j_call	d_call	cdr3_nt	cdr3_aa
NA	TRBV5-4	TRBJ2-2	TRBD2	TGTGCCAGCAGCTTAGGGCTAGCGGCGAACACCGGGGAGCTGTTTTTT	CASSLGLAANTGELFF
NA	TRBV5-4	TRBJ2-7	TRBD2	TGTGCCAGCAGCTTGGCCGGGGGGGGGCTTAGCTCCTACGAGCAGTACTTC	CASSLAGGGLSSYEQYF
NA	TRBV11-3	TRBJ2-1	NA	TGTGCCAGCAGCTTACGTCATCCGGGGATTAATTACAATGAGCAGTTCTTC	CASSLRHPGINYNEQFF
NA	TRBV4-3	TRBJ2-3	NA	TGCGCCAGCAGCCAAGATAGAGAGGCCACAGATACGCAGTATTTT	CASSQDREATDTQYF
NA	TRBV30	TRBJ1-3	NA	TGTGCCTGGAGTCGCGGGGACGGCTCTGGAAACACCATATATTTT	CAWSRGDGSGNTIYF
few	TRBV5-1	TRBJ2-7	TRBD1	TGCGCCAGCAGCGGATCAGACAGGGGGGACTACGAGCAGTACTTC	CASSGSDRGDYEQYF
NA	TRBV13	TRBJ2-1	NA	TGTGCCAGCAGCCCGAAACTAGCATACCCTAGCAATGAGCAGTTCTTC	CASSPKLAYPSNEQFF
NA	TRBV27	TRBJ2-1	NA	TGTGCCAGCAGCTATAAATACGCGTATGAGCAGTTCTTC	CASSYKYAYEQFF
NA	TRBV9	TRBJ2-1	NA	TGTGCCAGCAGCACCGGGGTCCTATACAATGAGCAGTTCTTC	CASSTGVLYNEQFF
NA	TRBV7-7	TRBJ2-1	TRBD2	TGTGCCAGCAGCTTAATGGCGGGAGTCTACAATGAGCAGTTCTTC	CASSLMAGVYNEQFF
NA	TRBV5-5	TRBJ2-2	NA	TGTGCCAGCAGCTTGTTATATGCCACTAGCACCGGGGAGCTGTTTTTT	CASSLLYATSTGELFF
NA	TRBV5-6	TRBJ1-2	TRBD1	TGTGCCAGCAGCCCTAGCTCGGACAGGGCGAATAACTATGGCTACACCTTC	CASSPSSDRANNYGYTF
NA	TRBV6-1	TRBJ2-7	TRBD1	TGTGCCAGCAGTGAAGGGATGACAGGGGCTGGCGAGCAGTACTTC	CASSEGMTGAGEQYF
NA	TRBV29-1	TRBJ2-5	TRBD2	TGCAGCGTCCCCGGGGCGGGGGGAGAGACCCAGTACTTC	CSVPGAGGETQYF
NA	TRBV7-8	TRBJ1-4	NA	TGTGCCAGCCTCGGGGGGCGCAAAACTAATGAAAAACTGTTTTTT	CASLGGRKTNEKLFF
NA	TRBV6-4	TRBJ2-3	TRBD1	TGTGCCAGCAGTGACGCGCAGGGGGCAGATACGCAGTATTTT	CASSDAQGADTQYF
NA	TRBV4-3	TRBJ2-7	NA	TGCGCCAGCAGCCAGAGCATTGAATTCTACGAGCAGTACTTC	CASSQSIEFYEQYF
NA	TRBV13	TRBJ2-7	NA	TGTGCCAGCAGTCGACAGGTTACCTACGAGCAGTACTTC	CASSRQVTYEQYF
NA	TRBV4-1	TRBJ1-1	NA	TGCGCCAGCAGCCAAGTGGGTGCTGACATGAACACTGAAGCTTTCTTT	CASSQVGADMNTEAFF
NA	TRBV12-2	TRBJ2-7	NA	TGTGCAAGTCGCTTAGCGGTCAGGCTAGCGGTTCGTTTTGGGCAGTACTTC	CASRLAVRLAVRFGQYF
NA	TRBV19	TRBJ1-1	NA	NA	CASTSGTEAFF
few	TRBV9	TRBJ2-7	NA	TGTGCCAGCAGCACCTCTAGCGACTCCTACGCGCAGTACTTC	CASSTSSDSYAQYF
NA	TRBV7-9	TRBJ2-2	NA	TGTGCCAGCAGCTCGGGGTCCCAGAACACCGGGGAGCTGTTTTTT	CASSSGSQNTGELFF
few	TRBV7-9	TRBJ2-7	NA	TGTGCCAGCAGCTTAGATCCCTTAGAGCAGTACTTC	CASSLDPLEQYF
NA	TRBV20-1	TRBJ2-7	NA	TGCAGTGTCGGGTTCCACGAGCAGTACTTC	CSVGFHEQYF
NA	TRBV4-1	TRBJ2-4	NA	TGCGCCAGCAGCCAAGATACCGGTCCGATCTTAGCCAAAAACATTCAGTACTTC	CASSQDTGPILAKNIQYF
NA	TRBV5-1	TRBJ2-7	NA	TGCGCCAGCAGCTTTACAGGGTCCTACGAGCAGTACTTC	CASSFTGSYEQYF
few	TRBV9	TRBJ1-2	NA	TGTGCCAGCAGCGTAGGCGGGGCGCCTATAAACTATGGCTACACCTTC	CASSVGGAPINYGYTF
NA	TRBV7-2	TRBJ2-1	TRBD2	TGTGCCAGCAGCCTAACGTTCGGGGGGACCTACAATGAGCAGTTCTTC	CASSLTFGGTYNEQFF
few	TRBV10-1	TRBJ1-2	TRBD1	TGCGCCAGCACCTCTAGGGGGCTAGATGGCTACACCTTC	CASTSRGLDGYTF
NA	TRBV6-1	TRBJ2-7	NA	TGTGCCAGCACTCCTTCCGGTTACGAGCAGTACTTC	CASTPSGYEQYF
NA	TRBV7-9	TRBJ2-3	NA	TGTGCCAGCAGCCCAGTACAGGGCACAGATACGCAGTATTTT	CASSPVQGTDTQYF
NA	TRBV4-3	TRBJ2-1	NA	TGCGCCAGCAGCCAAGTATTAGTTTTGGGGGGTTTACACAATGAGCAGTTCTTC	CASSQVLVLGGLHNEQFF
NA	TRBV27	TRBJ2-1	TRBD2	TGTGCCAGCAGTTTAGGGACTAGCGGATCCAATGAGCAGTTCTTC	CASSLGTSGSNEQFF
NA	TRBV6-5	TRBJ2-2	TRBD2	TGTGCCAGCAGTTACAGGCGGGAGGTGTACACCGGGGAGCTGTTTTTT	CASSYRREVYTGELFF
once	TRBV7-9	TRBJ2-2	TRBD1	TGTGCCAGCAGCACCTGGACAGGGAACACCGGGGAGCTGTTTTTT	CASSTWTGNTGELFF